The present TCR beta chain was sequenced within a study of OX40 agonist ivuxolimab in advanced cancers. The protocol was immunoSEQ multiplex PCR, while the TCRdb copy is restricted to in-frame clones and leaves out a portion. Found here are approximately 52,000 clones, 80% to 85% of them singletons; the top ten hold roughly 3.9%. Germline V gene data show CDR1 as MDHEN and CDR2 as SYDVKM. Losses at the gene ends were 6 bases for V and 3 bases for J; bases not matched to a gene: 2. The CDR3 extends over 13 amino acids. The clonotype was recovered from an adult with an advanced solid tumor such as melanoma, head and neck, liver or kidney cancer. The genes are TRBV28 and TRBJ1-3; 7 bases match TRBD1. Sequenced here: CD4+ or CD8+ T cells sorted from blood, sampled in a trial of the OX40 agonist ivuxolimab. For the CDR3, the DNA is TGTGCCAGCAGGACAGGGTTTGGAAACACCATATATTTT. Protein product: CASRTGFGNTIYF.